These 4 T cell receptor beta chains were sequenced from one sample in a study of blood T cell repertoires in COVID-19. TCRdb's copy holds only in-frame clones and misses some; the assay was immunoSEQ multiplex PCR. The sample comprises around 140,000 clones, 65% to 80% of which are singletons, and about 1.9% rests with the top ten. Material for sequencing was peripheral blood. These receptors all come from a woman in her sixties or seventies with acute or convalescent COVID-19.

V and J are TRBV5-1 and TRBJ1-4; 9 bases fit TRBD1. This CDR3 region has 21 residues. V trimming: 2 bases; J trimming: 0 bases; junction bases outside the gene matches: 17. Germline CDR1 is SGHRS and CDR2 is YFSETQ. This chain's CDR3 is CASSFDYGTGFNSATNEKLFF. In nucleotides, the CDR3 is TGCGCCAGCAGCTTCGATTACGGGACAGGGTTTAATTCAGCAACTAATGAAAAACTGTTTTTT.

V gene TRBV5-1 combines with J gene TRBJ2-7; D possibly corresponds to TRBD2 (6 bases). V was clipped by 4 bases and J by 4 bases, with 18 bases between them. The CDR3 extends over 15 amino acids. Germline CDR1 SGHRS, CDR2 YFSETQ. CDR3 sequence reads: CASSGGTGFAYEQYF. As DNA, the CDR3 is TGCGCCAGCAGCGGGGGGACTGGCTTCGCATACGAGCAGTACTTC.

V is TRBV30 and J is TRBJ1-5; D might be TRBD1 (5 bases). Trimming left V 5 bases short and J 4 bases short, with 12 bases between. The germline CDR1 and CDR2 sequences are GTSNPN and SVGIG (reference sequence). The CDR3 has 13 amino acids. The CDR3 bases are TGTGCCTGGGGTGGGGCAGGAAATCAGCCCCAGCATTTT. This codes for CAWGGAGNQPQHF.

The CDR3 here is CASSLGGRGNEQFF. CDR3 nucleotide sequence: TGTGCCAGCAGCCTAGGAGGGAGAGGCAATGAGCAGTTCTTC. The V and J genes are TRBV9 and TRBJ2-1, with a possible D match to TRBD2 (6 bases). The CDR3 sequence is 14 residues long. V was trimmed by 4 bases and J by 6 bases, leaving 14 bases between them. Germline lookup yields CDR1 SGDLS and CDR2 YYNGEE.